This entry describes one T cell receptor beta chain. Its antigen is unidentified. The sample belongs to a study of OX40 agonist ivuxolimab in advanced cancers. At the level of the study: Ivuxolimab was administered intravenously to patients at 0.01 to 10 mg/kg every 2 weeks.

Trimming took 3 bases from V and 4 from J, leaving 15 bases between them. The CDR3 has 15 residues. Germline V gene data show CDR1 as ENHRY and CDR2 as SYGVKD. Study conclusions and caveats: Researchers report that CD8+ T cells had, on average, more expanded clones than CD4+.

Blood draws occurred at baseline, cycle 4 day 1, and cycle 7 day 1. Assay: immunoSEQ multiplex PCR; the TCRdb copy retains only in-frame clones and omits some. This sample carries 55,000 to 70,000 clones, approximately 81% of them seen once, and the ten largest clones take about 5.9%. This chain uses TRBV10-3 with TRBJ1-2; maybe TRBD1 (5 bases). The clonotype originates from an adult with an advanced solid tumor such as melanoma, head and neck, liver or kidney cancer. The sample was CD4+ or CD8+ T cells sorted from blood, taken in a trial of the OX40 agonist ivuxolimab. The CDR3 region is CAISDRDSGPYGYTF. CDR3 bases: TGTGCCATCAGTGACCGGGACTCTGGCCCCTATGGCTACACCTTC.